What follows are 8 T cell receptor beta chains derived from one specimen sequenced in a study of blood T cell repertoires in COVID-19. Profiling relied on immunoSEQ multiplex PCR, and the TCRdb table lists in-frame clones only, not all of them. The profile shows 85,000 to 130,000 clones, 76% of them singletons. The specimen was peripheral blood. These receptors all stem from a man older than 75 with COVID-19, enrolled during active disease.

CDR3 DNA: TGTGCCAGCAGTTCAATAGCGGGATCTGGGGCCAACGTCCTGACTTTC. This gives the protein CASSSIAGSGANVLTF. The V and J genes are TRBV6-5 and TRBJ2-6; 8 nucleotides align to TRBD2. The CDR3 sequence is 16 residues long. Germline loops: CDR1 MNHEY, CDR2 SVGAGI. Trimming removed 4 bases from V and 1 base from J; junction bases left unmatched: 3.

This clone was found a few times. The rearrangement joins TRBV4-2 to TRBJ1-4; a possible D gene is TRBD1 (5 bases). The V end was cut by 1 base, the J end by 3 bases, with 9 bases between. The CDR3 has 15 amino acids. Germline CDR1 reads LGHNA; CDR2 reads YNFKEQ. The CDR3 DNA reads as TGTGCCAGCAGCCAAGCCGGGGGGGCTAATGAAAAACTGTTTTTT. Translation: CASSQAGGANEKLFF.

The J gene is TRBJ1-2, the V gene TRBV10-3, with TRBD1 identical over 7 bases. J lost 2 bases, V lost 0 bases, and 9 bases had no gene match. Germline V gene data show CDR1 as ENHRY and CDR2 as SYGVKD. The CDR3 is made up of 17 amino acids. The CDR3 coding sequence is TGTGCCATCAGTGAGTCGGACGACAGGGCTGGAAACTATGGCTACACCTTC. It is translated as CAISESDDRAGNYGYTF.

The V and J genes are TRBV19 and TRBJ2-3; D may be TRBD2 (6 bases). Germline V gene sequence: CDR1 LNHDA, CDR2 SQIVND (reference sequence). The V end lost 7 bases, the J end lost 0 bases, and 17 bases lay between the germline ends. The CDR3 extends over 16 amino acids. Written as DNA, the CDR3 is TGTGCCAGTACCCCGGGACTGACAAGGAGCACAGATACGCAGTATTTT. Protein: CASTPGLTRSTDTQYF.

CDR3 DNA sequence: TGTGCCAGCAGTGAAGGTACACTCAACAGAGAGCAGTACTTC. Protein: CASSEGTLNREQYF. The chain is built from TRBV6-1 and TRBJ2-7; D unclear. CDR3 length: 14 amino acids. Between the trimmed V and J ends, which lost 1 base and 7 bases, there was a span of 14 bases. CDR1 and CDR2 (germline): MNHNS, SASEGT.

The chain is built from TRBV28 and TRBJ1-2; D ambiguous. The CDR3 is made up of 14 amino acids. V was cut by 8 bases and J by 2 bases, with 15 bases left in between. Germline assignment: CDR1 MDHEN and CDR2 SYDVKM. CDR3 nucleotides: TGTGCCAGCCGGACTACAGAAGGGAACTATGGCTACACCTTC. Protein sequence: CASRTTEGNYGYTF.

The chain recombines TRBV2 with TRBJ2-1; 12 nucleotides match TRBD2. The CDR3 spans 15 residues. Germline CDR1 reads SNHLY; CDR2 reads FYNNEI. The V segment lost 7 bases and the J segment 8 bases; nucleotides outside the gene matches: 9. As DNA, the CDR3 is TGTGCCAGCATCCAGACTAGCGGGAGAGGCGATGAGCAGTTCTTC. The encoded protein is CASIQTSGRGDEQFF.

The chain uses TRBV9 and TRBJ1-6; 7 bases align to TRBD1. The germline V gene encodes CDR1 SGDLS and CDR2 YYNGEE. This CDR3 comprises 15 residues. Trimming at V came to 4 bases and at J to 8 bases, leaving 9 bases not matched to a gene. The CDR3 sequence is CASSNSGGRDSPLHF. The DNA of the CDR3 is TGTGCCAGCAGCAACTCAGGGGGACGGGATTCACCCCTCCACTTT.